This T cell receptor (beta chain) was sequenced during a study of metastatic and nonmetastatic thyroid tumors. Comment on this clone: Germline and junction disagree at one end, which may indicate a read error.

Thyroid surgery took place with no prior treatment in any patient. MiXCR reprocessed the PCR reads for TCRdb. The table shows around 16,000 clones, with around 24% occurring only once. The CDR3 is 16 amino acids. Looked up from germline, CDR1 is MRHNA and CDR2 is SNTAGT. The chain links TRBV6-4 to TRBJ2-1; TRBD1 or TRBD2 may be the D gene (6 bases each). The sequencing sample was made of tumor tissue. This receptor was identified in a male donor with papillary thyroid cancer or a benign thyroid nodule (not recorded which). Some clones in this sample may be carry-over from other donors' samples. The CDR3 here is CANSYSGASSYNEQFF. CDR3 DNA: TGTGCCAACAGTTACTCGGGGGCCAGCTCCTACAATGAGCAGTTCTTC.